In its sample, the clone carrying this T cell receptor (beta chain) was seen a few times. TCRdb recomputed calls from the 5' RACE reads with MiXCR, one row per CDR3 protein. The data show tens of thousands of distinct CDR3 sequences, roughly an eighth seen once. This specimen belongs to a study of early T cells in non-severe SARS-CoV-2 infection. From germline, CDR1 is MNHNS and CDR2 SASEGT. The CDR3 spans 12 residues. Trimming took 7 bases from V and 0 from J, leaving 7 bases between them. V gene TRBV6-1 combines with J gene TRBJ2-7; D uncertain. This TCR came from an adult who was a healthcare worker with PCR-confirmed SARS-CoV-2 infection or an uninfected control (not recorded which). Material: whole blood, obtained at baseline. The CDR3 DNA reads as TGTGCCAGCAAAAAGCCCTCCTACGAGCAGTACTTC. It translates to CASKKPSYEQYF.